The rows below give T cell receptor beta chains drawn from one sample of a study of Graves' ophthalmopathy and Graves' hyperthyroidism. MiXCR was run by TCRdb on the multiplex PCR reads, yielding one entry per CDR3 protein. The sample has around 340,000 distinct CDR3 sequences; around a sixth are singletons. The sample was peripheral blood. The receptors were sampled from an adult man with Graves' ophthalmopathy. Both conserved end residues are part of each CDR3. A D gene is named only where the DNA matches it firmly. Clone size, where shown, is once, few, many, or a class for clones that have expanded.

abundance,d_gene,v_gene,j_gene,CDR3nt,CDR3aa
many,TRBD2,TRBV9,TRBJ2-4,TGTGCCAGCAGCGCTAGCGGGAGTGCCAAAAACATTCAGTACTTC,CASSASGSAKNIQYF
.,TRBD1,TRBV28,TRBJ1-1,TGTGCCAGCAGTTCGACCCCCGACAGGGGGAACACTGAAGCTTTCTTT,CASSSTPDRGNTEAFF
many,.,TRBV20-1,TRBJ2-7,TGCAGTGCTAGACAGGGCCTCGAGCAGTACTTC,CSARQGLEQYF
many,.,TRBV20-1,TRBJ1-2,TGCAGGATCTATGGCTACACCTTC,CRIYGYTF
few,.,TRBV30,TRBJ1-1,TGTGCCTGGAGTGTGGGGAAGGGGAGCGCGGCTTTGAACACTGAAGCTTTCTTT,CAWSVGKGSAALNTEAFF
many,.,TRBV20-1,TRBJ1-5,TGCAGTGCTAGAGAGACCGGGAATAGCAATCAGCCCCAGCATTTT,CSARETGNSNQPQHF
many,.,TRBV30,TRBJ1-1,TGTGCCTGGAGTTCATACACTGAAGCTTTCTTT,CAWSSYTEAFF
.,.,TRBV6-2/TRBV6-3,TRBJ1-2,TGTGCCAGCTCGGAGCGACATGGCTACACCTTC,CASSERHGYTF
.,.,TRBV12-5,TRBJ1-1,TGTGCTAGTGGTTTGGTACCTGGGTGGAGAGGGGCAAACACTGAAGCTTACTTT,CASGLVPGWRGANTEAYF
many,TRBD1,TRBV6-2/TRBV6-3,TRBJ2-2,TGTGCCAGCAGTTCTAGACAGGGGGCCGCCGGGGAGCTGTTTTTT,CASSSRQGAAGELFF
many,.,TRBV13,TRBJ1-6,TGTGCCAGCAGCCAACGGGCCGGGGACCCCGGTAATTCACCCCTCCACTTT,CASSQRAGDPGNSPLHF
many,.,TRBV6-2/TRBV6-3,TRBJ2-5,TGTGCCAGCAGACCCGACGGGACGGGTCAAGAGACCCAGTACTTC,CASRPDGTGQETQYF
many,.,TRBV12-3/TRBV12-4,TRBJ2-2,TGTGCCAGCAGTTTAGCCTCGAACACCGGGGAGCTGTTTTTT,CASSLASNTGELFF
many,.,TRBV24-1,TRBJ2-2,TGTGCCACCAGTGACCTTACTAGCCCCGGGGAGCTGTTTTTT,CATSDLTSPGELFF
many,TRBD1,TRBV7-9,TRBJ1-2,TGTGCCAGCAGCTGGGGACAGAACTATGGCTACACCTTC,CASSWGQNYGYTF
many,TRBD1,TRBV12-3/TRBV12-4,TRBJ1-6,TGTGCCAGCACCCCCCTCGGGACAGGAAATTCACCCCTCCACTTT,CASTPLGTGNSPLHF